This record looks at one T cell receptor (beta chain) sequence and its context. The antigen is undetermined. A single base separates this from a much larger clone, so it may be a read error. TCRdb re-analysed the multiplex PCR reads in MiXCR, keeping a single row per CDR3 protein. Altogether about 200,000 distinct CDR3 sequences are present, 25% to 40% being singletons, with the ten largest covering 4% to 5.5%. This specimen comes from a study of breast tumors, draining lymph nodes, adjacent tissues. Samples came from axillary lymph nodes draining the breast cancer. Germline V gene sequence: CDR1 LNHDA, CDR2 SQIVND (reference sequence). CDR3 size: 14 residues. V lost 3 bases to trimming and J lost 8 bases; unmatched junction nucleotides: 7. Study observations and caveats: Tumor and nontumor repertoires were significantly more similar in luminal-like than in basal-like breast cancer. Tumor T cell lymph node origin was a supported hypothesis, not proven.

This chain connects TRBV19 to TRBJ2-1; 7 bases agree with TRBD1. The TCR comes from a female donor with breast cancer. Some clones in this sample may be carry-over from other donors' samples. Sequenced sample: axillary lymph node tissue. DNA for the CDR3: TGTGCCAGTAGTATGAGACAGGGCAGCGATGAGCAGTTCTTC. Protein: CASSMRQGSDEQFF.